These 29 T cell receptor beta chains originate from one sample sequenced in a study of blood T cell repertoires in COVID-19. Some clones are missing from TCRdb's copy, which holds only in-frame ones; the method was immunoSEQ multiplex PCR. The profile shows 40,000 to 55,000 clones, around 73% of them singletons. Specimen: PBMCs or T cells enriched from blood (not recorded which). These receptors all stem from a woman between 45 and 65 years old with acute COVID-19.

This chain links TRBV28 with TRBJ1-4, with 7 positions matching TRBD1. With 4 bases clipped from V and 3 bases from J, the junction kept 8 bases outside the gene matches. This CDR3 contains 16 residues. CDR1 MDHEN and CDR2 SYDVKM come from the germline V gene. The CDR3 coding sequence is TGTGCCAGCAGTTACGTCCGGGGACAGCCTAATGAAAAACTGTTTTTT. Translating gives CASSYVRGQPNEKLFF.

This CDR3 reads CASSVSGGGTDTQYF. The CDR3 coding sequence is TGTGCCAGCAGCGTTAGCGGGGGGGGCACAGATACGCAGTATTTT. The chain joins TRBV9 to TRBJ2-3, with 11 bases lining up with TRBD2. The CDR3 is 15 amino acids. V lost 2 bases, J lost 1 base, and 0 bases stayed unmatched. CDR1 SGDLS and CDR2 YYNGEE come from the germline V gene.

The CDR3 loop is CASSGPGLAGGPTDTQYF. The CDR3 DNA sequence: TGTGCCAGCAGCGGACCGGGACTAGCGGGGGGGCCAACAGATACGCAGTATTTT. J is TRBJ2-3 and V is TRBV9, with 16 bases lining up with TRBD2. The J segment lost 3 bases and the V segment lost 3 bases, leaving 7 bases of the junction unmatched. This CDR3 comprises 18 residues. Germline assignment: CDR1 SGDLS and CDR2 YYNGEE.

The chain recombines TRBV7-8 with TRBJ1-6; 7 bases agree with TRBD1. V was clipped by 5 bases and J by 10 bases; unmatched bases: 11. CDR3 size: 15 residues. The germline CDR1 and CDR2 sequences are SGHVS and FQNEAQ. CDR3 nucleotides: TGTGCCAGCAGCCCTCGGACAGGAGCAGAATCACCCCTCCACTTT. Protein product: CASSPRTGAESPLHF.

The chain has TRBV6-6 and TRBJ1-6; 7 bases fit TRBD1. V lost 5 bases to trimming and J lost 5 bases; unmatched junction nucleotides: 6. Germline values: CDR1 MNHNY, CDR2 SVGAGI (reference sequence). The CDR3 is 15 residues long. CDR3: CASSPTGQHNSPLHF. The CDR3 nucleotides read TGTGCCAGCAGTCCTACGGGACAGCATAATTCACCCCTCCACTTT.

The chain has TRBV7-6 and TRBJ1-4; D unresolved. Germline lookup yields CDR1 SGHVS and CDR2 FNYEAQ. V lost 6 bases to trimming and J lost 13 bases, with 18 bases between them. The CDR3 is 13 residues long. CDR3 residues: CASSQHSRDSLFF. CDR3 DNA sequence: TGTGCCAGCAGTCAACATAGCCGGGATTCACTGTTTTTT.

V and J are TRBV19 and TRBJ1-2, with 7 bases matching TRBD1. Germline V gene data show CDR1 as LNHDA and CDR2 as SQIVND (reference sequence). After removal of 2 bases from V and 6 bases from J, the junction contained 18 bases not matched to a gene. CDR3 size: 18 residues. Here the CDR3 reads CASSIRGRLRQGVHGYTF. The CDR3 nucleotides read TGTGCCAGTAGTATACGAGGTAGGCTGAGACAGGGAGTACATGGCTACACCTTC.

CDR3 DNA: TGCGCCAGCAGTCGGACTAGCGGGGGGGCAATAGAGCAGTACTTC. Protein product: CASSRTSGGAIEQYF. The rearrangement joins TRBV5-1 to TRBJ2-7; TRBD2 matches 15 bases. The CDR3 totals 15 residues. V shed 5 bases and J 7 bases; nucleotides not matched to a gene: 7. CDR1 and CDR2 from the germline V gene are SGHRS and YFSETQ.

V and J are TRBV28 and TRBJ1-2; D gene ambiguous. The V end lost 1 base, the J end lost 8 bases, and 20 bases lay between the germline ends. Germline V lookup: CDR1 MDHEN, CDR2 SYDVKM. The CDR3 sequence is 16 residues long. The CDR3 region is CASSLYHLRMGSGYTF. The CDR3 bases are TGTGCCAGCAGTTTATACCACCTGAGGATGGGGAGCGGCTACACCTTC.

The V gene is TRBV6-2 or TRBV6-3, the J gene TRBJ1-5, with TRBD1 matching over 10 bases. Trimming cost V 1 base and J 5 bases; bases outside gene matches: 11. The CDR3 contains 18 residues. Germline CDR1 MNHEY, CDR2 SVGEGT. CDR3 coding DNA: TGTGCCAGCAGTTACTGGGACAGGGGTTCAAGGATGTATCAGCCCCAGCATTTT. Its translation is CASSYWDRGSRMYQPQHF.

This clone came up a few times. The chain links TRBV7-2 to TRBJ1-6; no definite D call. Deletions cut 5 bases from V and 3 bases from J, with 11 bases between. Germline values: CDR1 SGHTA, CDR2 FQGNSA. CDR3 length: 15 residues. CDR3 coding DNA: TGTGCCAGCAGCCCCTCGACACTCTATAATTCACCCCTCCACTTT. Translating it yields CASSPSTLYNSPLHF.

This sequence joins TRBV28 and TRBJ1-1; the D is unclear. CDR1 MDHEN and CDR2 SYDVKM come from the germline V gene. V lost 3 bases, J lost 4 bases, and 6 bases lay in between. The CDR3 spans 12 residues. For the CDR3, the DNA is TGTGCCAGCAGTTTGTCGAGCACTGAAGCTTTCTTT. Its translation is CASSLSSTEAFF.

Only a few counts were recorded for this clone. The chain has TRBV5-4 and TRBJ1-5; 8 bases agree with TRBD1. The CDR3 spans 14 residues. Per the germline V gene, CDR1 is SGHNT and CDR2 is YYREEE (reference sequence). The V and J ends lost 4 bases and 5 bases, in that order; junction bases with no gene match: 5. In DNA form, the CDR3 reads TGTGCCAGCAGCACACAGGGGGTGGATCAGCCCCAGCATTTT. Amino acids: CASSTQGVDQPQHF.

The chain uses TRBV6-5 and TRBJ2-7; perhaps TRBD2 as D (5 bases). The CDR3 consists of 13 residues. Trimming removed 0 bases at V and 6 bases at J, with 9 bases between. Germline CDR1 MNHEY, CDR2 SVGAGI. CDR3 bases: TGTGCCAGCAGTTACTCCGGGGTAACCGAGCAGTACTTC. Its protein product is CASSYSGVTEQYF.

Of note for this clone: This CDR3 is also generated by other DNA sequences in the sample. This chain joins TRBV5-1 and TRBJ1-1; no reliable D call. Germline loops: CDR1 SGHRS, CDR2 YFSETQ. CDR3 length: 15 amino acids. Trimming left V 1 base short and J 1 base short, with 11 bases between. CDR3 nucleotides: TGCGCCAGCAGCTTGACCCGGGTCTCGAACACTGAAGCTTTCTTT. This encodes CASSLTRVSNTEAFF.

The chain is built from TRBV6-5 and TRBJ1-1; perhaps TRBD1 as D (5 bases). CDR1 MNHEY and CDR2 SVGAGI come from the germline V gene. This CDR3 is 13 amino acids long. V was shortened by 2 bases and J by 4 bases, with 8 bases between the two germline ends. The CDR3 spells CASSYTRATEAFF. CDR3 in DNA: TGTGCCAGCAGTTACACCAGGGCCACTGAAGCTTTCTTT.

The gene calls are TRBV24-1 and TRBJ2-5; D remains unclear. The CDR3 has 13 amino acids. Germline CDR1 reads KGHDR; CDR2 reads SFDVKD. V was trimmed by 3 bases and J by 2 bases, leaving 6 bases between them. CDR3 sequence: CATSDHKQETQYF. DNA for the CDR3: TGTGCCACCAGTGATCACAAACAAGAGACCCAGTACTTC.

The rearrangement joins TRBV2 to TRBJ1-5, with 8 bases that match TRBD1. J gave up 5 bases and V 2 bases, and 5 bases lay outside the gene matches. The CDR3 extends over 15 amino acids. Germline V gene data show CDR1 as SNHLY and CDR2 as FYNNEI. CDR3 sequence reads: CASSEIRGRHQPQHF. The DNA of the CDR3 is TGTGCCAGCAGTGAAATCAGGGGGCGGCATCAGCCCCAGCATTTT.

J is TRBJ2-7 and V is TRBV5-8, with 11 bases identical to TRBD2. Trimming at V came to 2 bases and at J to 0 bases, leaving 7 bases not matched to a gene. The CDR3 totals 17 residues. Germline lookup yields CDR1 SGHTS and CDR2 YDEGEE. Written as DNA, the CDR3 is TGTGCCAGCAGCTTTACGGGACTAGCGGAATACTCCTACGAGCAGTACTTC. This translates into CASSFTGLAEYSYEQYF.

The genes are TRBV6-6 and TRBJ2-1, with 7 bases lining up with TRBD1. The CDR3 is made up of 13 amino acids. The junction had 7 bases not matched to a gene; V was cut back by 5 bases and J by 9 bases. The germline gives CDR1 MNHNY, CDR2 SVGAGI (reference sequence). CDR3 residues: CASSKQGWGEQFF. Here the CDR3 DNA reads TGTGCCAGCAGTAAACAGGGGTGGGGTGAGCAGTTCTTC.

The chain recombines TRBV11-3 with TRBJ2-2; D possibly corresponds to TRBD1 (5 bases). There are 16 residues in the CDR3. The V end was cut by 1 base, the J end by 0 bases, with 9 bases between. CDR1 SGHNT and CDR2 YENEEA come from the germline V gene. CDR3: CASSLGQYANTGELFF. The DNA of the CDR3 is TGTGCCAGCAGCTTAGGACAGTACGCGAACACCGGGGAGCTGTTTTTT.

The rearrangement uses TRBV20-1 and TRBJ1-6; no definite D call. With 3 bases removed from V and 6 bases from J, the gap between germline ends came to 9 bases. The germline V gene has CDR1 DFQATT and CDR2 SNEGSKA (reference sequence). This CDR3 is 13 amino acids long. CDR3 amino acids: CSASDTSNSPLHF. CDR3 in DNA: TGCAGTGCTAGTGATACGAGTAATTCACCCCTCCACTTT.

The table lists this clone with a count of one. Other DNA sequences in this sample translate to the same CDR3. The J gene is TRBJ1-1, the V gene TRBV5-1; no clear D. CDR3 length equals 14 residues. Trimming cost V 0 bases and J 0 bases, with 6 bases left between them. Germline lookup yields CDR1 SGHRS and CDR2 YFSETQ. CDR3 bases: TGCGCCAGCAGCTTGGGAGGGATGAACACTGAAGCTTTCTTT. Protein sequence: CASSLGGMNTEAFF.

DNA of the CDR3: TGCGCCAGCGGGGACTGGTCGGGGGGCTCCTACGAGCAGTACTTC. The encoded protein is CASGDWSGGSYEQYF. The chain carries TRBV10-1 and TRBJ2-7; 7 nucleotides align to TRBD2. The CDR3 covers 15 residues. Unmatched junction bases numbered 10, after V lost 8 bases and J lost 0 bases. Germline CDR1 WNHNN, CDR2 SYGVQD (reference sequence).

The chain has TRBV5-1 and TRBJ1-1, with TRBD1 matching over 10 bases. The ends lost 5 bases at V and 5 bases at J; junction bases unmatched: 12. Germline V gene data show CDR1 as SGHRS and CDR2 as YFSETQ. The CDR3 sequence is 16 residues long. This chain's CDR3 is CASRTGTGEIATEAFF. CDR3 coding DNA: TGCGCCAGCAGAACCGGGACAGGGGAGATCGCAACTGAAGCTTTCTTT.

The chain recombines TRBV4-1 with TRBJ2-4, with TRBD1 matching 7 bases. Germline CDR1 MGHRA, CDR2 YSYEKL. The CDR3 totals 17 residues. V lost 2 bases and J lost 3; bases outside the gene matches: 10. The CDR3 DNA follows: TGCGCCAGCAGCCAACCATTACAGGGGAAGGGCAAAAACATTCAGTACTTC. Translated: CASSQPLQGKGKNIQYF.

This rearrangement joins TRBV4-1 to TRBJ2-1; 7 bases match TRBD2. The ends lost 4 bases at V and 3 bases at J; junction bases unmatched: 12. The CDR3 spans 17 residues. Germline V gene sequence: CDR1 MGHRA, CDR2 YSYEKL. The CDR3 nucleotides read TGCGCCAGCAGCCTCTCTGGGCGGGGGAACAGCTACAATGAGCAGTTCTTC. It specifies CASSLSGRGNSYNEQFF.

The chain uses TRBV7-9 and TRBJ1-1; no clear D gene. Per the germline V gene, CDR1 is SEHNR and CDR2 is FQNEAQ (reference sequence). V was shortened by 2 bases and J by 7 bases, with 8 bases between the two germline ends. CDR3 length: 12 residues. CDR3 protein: CASSLIGDEAFF. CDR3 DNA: TGTGCCAGCAGCTTAATCGGGGATGAAGCTTTCTTT.

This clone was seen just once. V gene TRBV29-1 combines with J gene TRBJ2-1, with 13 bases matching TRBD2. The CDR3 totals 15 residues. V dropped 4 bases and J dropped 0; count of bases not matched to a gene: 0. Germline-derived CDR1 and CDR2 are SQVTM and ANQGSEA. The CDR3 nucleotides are TGCAGCGTTGGGACTAGCGGGAGCTCCTACAATGAGCAGTTCTTC. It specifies CSVGTSGSSYNEQFF.